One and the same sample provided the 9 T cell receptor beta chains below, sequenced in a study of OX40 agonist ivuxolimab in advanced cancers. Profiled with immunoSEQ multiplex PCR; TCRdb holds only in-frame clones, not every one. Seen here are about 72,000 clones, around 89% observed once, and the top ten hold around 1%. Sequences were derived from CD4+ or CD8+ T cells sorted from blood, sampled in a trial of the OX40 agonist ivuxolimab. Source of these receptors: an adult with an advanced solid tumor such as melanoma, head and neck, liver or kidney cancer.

The chain's CDR3 is CASRLGGIENIQYF. For the CDR3, the DNA is TGTGCCAGTCGTCTAGGTGGAATTGAAAACATTCAGTACTTC. This chain joins TRBV19 and TRBJ2-4; D not certain. The germline V gene encodes CDR1 LNHDA and CDR2 SQIVND (reference sequence). V gave up 8 bases and J gave up 5 bases, with 16 bases separating them. The CDR3 contains 14 residues.

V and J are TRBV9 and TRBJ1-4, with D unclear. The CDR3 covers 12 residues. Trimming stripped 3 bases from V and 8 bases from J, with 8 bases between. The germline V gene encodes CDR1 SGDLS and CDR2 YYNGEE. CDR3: CASSGTKEKLFF. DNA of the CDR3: TGTGCCAGCAGCGGCACCAAGGAAAAACTGTTTTTT.

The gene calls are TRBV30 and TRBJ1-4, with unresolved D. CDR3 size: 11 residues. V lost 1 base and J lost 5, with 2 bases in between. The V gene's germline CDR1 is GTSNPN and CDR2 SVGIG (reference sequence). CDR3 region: CAWSANEKLFF. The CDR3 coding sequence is TGTGCCTGGAGTGCGAATGAAAAACTGTTTTTT. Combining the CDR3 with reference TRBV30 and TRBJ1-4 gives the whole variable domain SQTIHQWPATLVQPVGSPLSLECTVEGTSNPNLYWYRQAAGRGLQLLFYSVGIGQISSEVPQNLSASRPQDRQFILSSKKLLLSDSGFYLCAWSANEKLFFGSGTQLSVL.

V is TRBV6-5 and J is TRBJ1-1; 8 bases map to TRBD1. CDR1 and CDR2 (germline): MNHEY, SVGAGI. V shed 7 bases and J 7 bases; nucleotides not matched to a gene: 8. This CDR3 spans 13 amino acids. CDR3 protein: CASTGQGMGEAFF. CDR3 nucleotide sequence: TGTGCCAGCACCGGACAGGGTATGGGTGAAGCTTTCTTT.

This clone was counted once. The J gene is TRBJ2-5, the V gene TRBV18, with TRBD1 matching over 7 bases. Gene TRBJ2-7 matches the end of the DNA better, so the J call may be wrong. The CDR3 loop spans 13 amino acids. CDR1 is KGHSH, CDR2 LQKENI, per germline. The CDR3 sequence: CASSRDSSYEQYF. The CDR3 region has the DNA TGTGCCAGCTCCCGGGACAGCTCCTACGAGCAGTACTTC.

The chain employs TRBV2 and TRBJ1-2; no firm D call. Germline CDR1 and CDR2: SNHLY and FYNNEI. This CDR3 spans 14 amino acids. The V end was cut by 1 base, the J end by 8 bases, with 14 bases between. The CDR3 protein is CASSEEGAIGGYTF. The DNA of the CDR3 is TGTGCCAGCAGTGAAGAGGGCGCCATTGGGGGCTACACCTTC.

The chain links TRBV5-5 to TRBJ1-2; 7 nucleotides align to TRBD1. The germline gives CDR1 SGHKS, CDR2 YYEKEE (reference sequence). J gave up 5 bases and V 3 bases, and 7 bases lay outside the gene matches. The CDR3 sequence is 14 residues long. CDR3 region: CASSWFGTEYGYTF. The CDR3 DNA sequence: TGTGCCAGCAGCTGGTTCGGGACAGAATATGGCTACACCTTC.

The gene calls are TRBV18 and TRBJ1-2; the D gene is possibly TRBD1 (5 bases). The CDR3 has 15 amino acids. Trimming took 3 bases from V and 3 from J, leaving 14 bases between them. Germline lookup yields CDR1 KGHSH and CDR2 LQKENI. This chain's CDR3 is CASSPRDESYYGYTF. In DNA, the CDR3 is TGTGCCAGCTCACCGAGGGACGAAAGTTACTATGGCTACACCTTC. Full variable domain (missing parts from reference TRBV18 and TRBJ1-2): NAGVMQNPRHLVRRRGQEARLRCSPMKGHSHVYWYRQLPEEGLKFMVYLQKENIIDESGMPKERFSAEFPKEGPSILRIQQVVRGDSAAYFCASSPRDESYYGYTFGSGTRLTVV.

The CDR3 here is CASSEQVVSEQFF. DNA of the CDR3: TGTGCCAGCAGCGAGCAGGTAGTTTCTGAGCAGTTCTTC. The chain uses TRBV7-6 and TRBJ2-1, with D uncertain. V was clipped by 5 bases and J by 9 bases, with 14 bases between them. CDR1 SGHVS and CDR2 FNYEAQ come from the germline V gene. The CDR3 has 13 amino acids.